This T cell receptor (beta chain) is drawn from a study of blood T cell repertoires in COVID-19 (dated by TCRdb to about 2020). Turning to the overall study: The collaborator samples originated in the United States, Italy and Spain and spanned the acute and convalescent phases of COVID-19. A de-identified subject ID, COVID-19 status, age in years and sex were almost always included in the sample metadata. Subjects who had been exposed to COVID-19, were actively infected with it, or had recovered from it provided the deeply sampled blood TCRbeta repertoires that made up the dataset. Where HLA class I and class II types were available, the types were taken from metadata supplied by the sample provider, not from assay-based typing. Samples came from the ongoing ImmuneRACE study (first 160 participants) plus 1,254 subjects from 6 global collaborators. The prospective study material was composed of cDNA or gDNA derived from T cells, B-cell-depleted T cells, or PBMCs. The repertoires were made available in a free public database intended to serve as a resource for research on the immune response to SARS-CoV-2.

The full study reports these points: How much clinical and demographic metadata was included differed by source and by participant, and the metadata was provided uncurated.

The CDR3 contains 15 residues, cysteine and phenylalanine counted. The entry retains the CDR3 DNA only, 45 bases that are in frame from base 1. CDR1 SGHNT and CDR2 YYREEE were looked up in the germline V gene (reference sequence). Clipping removes 4 bases from V and 5 bases from J, with 8 as the unmatched junction base count. In the prospective study, participants were about 18 to 95 years old, resided in 20 to 30 geographic areas of the United States, and were enrolled through a virtual design. To assign participants to cohorts, the prospective study relied on clinical history that participants themselves reported in a screening survey and a study questionnaire. Recovered participants in ImmuneRACE Cohort 3 were defined as having two consecutive negative NP/OP PCR tests, clearance from a healthcare professional, or resolution of symptoms. Mobile phlebotomists in the prospective study collected whole blood, serum and a nasopharyngeal or oropharyngeal swab from every participant. Prospective study participants could optionally give additional blood draws and questionnaires over an approximately 2-month period. Before DNA extraction, prospective study blood samples were shipped either frozen or at room temperature.

TCRbeta CDR3 regions were amplified from genomic DNA by means of the immunoSEQ Assay, a bias-controlled multiplex PCR. Regarding the original processing steps: Nucleated cell counts per sample were estimated from amplification of reference gene primers within the assay. Sequence reads were collapsed and filtered to measure the absolute abundance of every unique TCRbeta CDR3 rearrangement. For each sample, productive Simpson clonality was calculated by taking the square root of Simpson's diversity index across productive rearrangements. Drawn from immuneACCESS, this table holds only the in-frame rearrangements with V and J called that TCRdb kept. Clones are partly lost; checked studies trace under half to an unresolved V gene and leave the rest unexplained. The DNA was the basis for D and trimming; V, J and clone size are from that table. The sample data list 200,000 to 250,000 clones, and 65% to 85% of these were observed just once. In total, the top ten clones hold around 3.4% of the sample.

In its sample, this clone was seen a few times. Its target antigen remains unknown. One base away there is no much larger clone; base qualities are not given. Recombination connected TRBV5-4 to TRBJ1-4, with 7 bases matching TRBD1. The clonotype originates from a woman aged 55-69 years who had recovered from COVID-19. The specimen was PBMCs or T cells enriched from blood (not recorded which). CDR3 sequence: CASSMGQNGNEKLFF. The base sequence is TGTGCCAGCAGCATGGGACAGAACGGGAATGAAAAACTGTTTTTT.